This TCR beta chain stems from a study of blood T cells in healthy people across ages. PCR was performed a second time for about 6 to 12 cycles using a sample-barcoded 5' primer and a J-beta primer mix. In TCRdb, the 5' RACE reads were re-called with MiXCR into one record per CDR3 protein. Counted here are over a million distinct CDR3 sequences, 20% to 25% occurring once; the ten biggest clones make up 0.65% to 0.95%. These same data were also listed under a study on T cells of mothers and their children.

The clonotype was recovered from a girl aged 2 to 9 in good health. The sequenced material came from blood.

The CDR3 here is CASNGDQGASGYTF. The DNA of the CDR3 is TGTGCCAGCAATGGCGACCAGGGGGCCTCTGGCTACACCTTC. The chain is built from TRBV13 and TRBJ1-2, with 8 bases aligning to TRBD1. Germline V gives CDR1 PRHDT, CDR2 FYEKMQ (reference sequence). The CDR3 spans 14 residues. V lost 7 bases, J lost 7 bases, and 11 bases stayed unmatched.